The clone carrying this T cell receptor beta chain came up a few times. Its target is not known. V was pared by 3 bases and J by 3 bases, with 12 bases between. Germline CDR1 is KGHSH and CDR2 is LQKENI. This CDR3 has 14 residues. Based on clinical symptoms, serum thyroxine and TRAb, thyroid ultrasound and orbital computed tomography, diagnoses were reached. The record originates from a study of T cells in Graves' hyperthyroidism and ophthalmopathy. Notes on the study in general: Most thyroid clonotypes that were expanded above 0.001 also turned up in blood. Ophthalmopathy prediction by the model preceded onset by a median about 6.5 months. In simple terms, a model built on 13 V-J features told ophthalmopathy apart from stable hyperthyroidism.

TCR beta CDR3 region amplification was performed from RNA transcripts. RT-PCR in the first round (using the HTBI primer set) targeted the TCR CDR3. TCRdb reprocessed the multiplex PCR reads with MiXCR, giving one entry per CDR3 protein. Here the sample spans about 420,000 distinct CDR3 sequences, 15% to 18% being singletons. The J gene is TRBJ2-7, the V gene TRBV18, with D perhaps being TRBD1 or TRBD2 (5 bases each). This TCR derives from a woman under 30 with Graves' hyperthyroidism. The source material was blood. The CDR3 sequence: CASSPPRDVYEQYF. The CDR3 region has the DNA TGTGCCAGCTCACCTCCTCGGGACGTCTACGAGCAGTACTTC.